Presented here are 23 T cell receptor beta chains from one specimen sequenced in a study of shared T cell receptors in the human thymus (dated by TCRdb to the early 2020s). Libraries were constructed by the immunoSEQ multiplex PCR assay. In its TCRdb copy, this immuneACCESS table keeps in-frame sequences only and misses some clones. Where compared with another copy, unresolved V genes explain less than half of these, and the others have no known cause. The sample includes more than 550,000 clones, with 70% to 90% observed a single time. Of the sample, about 0.011% falls within the top ten clones. The sample was also linked to a second study, of human thymus T cells.

The material sequenced was thymocytes. The receptors were gathered from a girl under three years old with a congenital heart defect. Donor details come from another sample of the same person, matched by shared clones.

The CDR3 loop reads CASSLEGITTSSYEQYF. The CDR3 coding sequence is TGTGCCAGCAGTTTAGAGGGTATTACGACAAGCTCCTACGAGCAGTACTTC. The chain carries TRBV28 and TRBJ2-7, with TRBD2 as a possible D gene (5 bases). This CDR3 has 17 residues. Trimming removed 2 bases from V and 0 bases from J, with 17 bases in between. Germline CDR1 MDHEN, CDR2 SYDVKM. Complete variable domain (other parts from reference TRBV28 and TRBJ2-7): DVKVTQSSRYLVKRTGEKVFLECVQDMDHENMFWYRQDPGLGLRLIYFSYDVKMKEKGDIPEGYSVSREKKERFSLILESASTNQTSMYLCASSLEGITTSSYEQYFGPGTRLTVT.

J is TRBJ2-7 and V is TRBV5-5; TRBD1 is a possible D gene (5 bases). With 0 bases removed from V and 0 bases from J, the gap between germline ends came to 13 bases. Germline V gene lookup returns CDR1 SGHKS and CDR2 YYEKEE (reference sequence). The CDR3 extends over 16 amino acids. As DNA, the CDR3 is TGTGCCAGCAGCTTGGTTCCAGGGTCGCTCTCCTACGAGCAGTACTTC. Amino acid sequence: CASSLVPGSLSYEQYF.

The chain couples TRBV7-8 to TRBJ2-2, with 10 nucleotides matching TRBD1. The V segment lost 3 bases and the J segment 5 bases; nucleotides outside the gene matches: 3. The CDR3 spans 15 residues. CDR1 and CDR2 from the germline V gene are SGHVS and FQNEAQ. DNA of the CDR3: TGTGCCAGCAGCTTCGGACAGGGGGTGACCGGGGAGCTGTTTTTT. It encodes CASSFGQGVTGELFF. The entire variable domain, with the rest obtained from reference TRBV7-8 and TRBJ2-2, is as follows: GAGVSQSPRYKVAKRGQDVALRCDPISGHVSLFWYQQALGQGPEFLTYFQNEAQLDKSGLPSDRFFAERPEGSVSTLKIQRTQQEDSAVYLCASSFGQGVTGELFFGEGSRLTVL.

The gene calls are TRBV28 and TRBJ1-3; D gene unclear. The germline CDR1 and CDR2 sequences are MDHEN and SYDVKM. CDR3 length: 15 amino acids. V was trimmed by 1 base and J by 1 base, leaving 8 bases between them. The CDR3 nucleotides are TGTGCCAGCAGTTTATACGGGATTTCTGGAAACACCATATATTTT. Its protein product is CASSLYGISGNTIYF.

This clone appeared a single time. The chain combines TRBV5-6 with TRBJ2-1; 9 nucleotides agree with TRBD2. The CDR3 covers 15 residues. CDR1 and CDR2 from the germline V gene are SGHDT and YYEEEE. The trim removed 4 bases at V and 3 bases at J, leaving 5 bases unmatched. CDR3 nucleotide sequence: TGTGCCAGCAGCATAGCGGGGGTCATCTACAATGAGCAGTTCTTC. Protein sequence: CASSIAGVIYNEQFF.

This clone was observed once. The chain uses TRBV6-6 and TRBJ2-7, with D possibly matching TRBD2 (6 bases). There are 11 residues in the CDR3. Germline CDR1 MNHNY, CDR2 SVGAGI (reference sequence). V was cut by 8 bases and J by 3 bases, with 8 bases left in between. CDR3 sequence: CASGGDYEQYF. The CDR3 region has the DNA TGTGCCAGCGGAGGGGACTACGAGCAGTACTTC.

The J gene is TRBJ1-2, the V gene TRBV7-9, with a tentative D call TRBD1 (5 bases). CDR1 and CDR2 (germline): SEHNR, FQNEAQ (reference sequence). Trimming left V 4 bases short and J 7 bases short, with 16 bases between. The CDR3 extends over 14 amino acids. The chain's CDR3 is CASSSQGGRLGYTF. In DNA form, the CDR3 reads TGTGCCAGCAGCTCTCAGGGAGGGCGCCTTGGCTACACCTTC.

CDR3 coding DNA: TGTGCCAGCAGTGAACAGGTGGACAGAGACAATGAGCAGTTCTTC. This encodes CASSEQVDRDNEQFF. This sequence joins TRBV2 and TRBJ2-1; tentative D call: TRBD1 (6 bases). This CDR3 region has 15 residues. The germline gives CDR1 SNHLY, CDR2 FYNNEI. Trimming took 2 bases from V and 5 from J, leaving 13 bases between them.

The chain joins TRBV6-5 to TRBJ2-1, with 7 bases lining up with TRBD1. Germline V CDR1 and CDR2: MNHEY, SVGAGI. V was clipped by 6 bases and J by 6 bases; unmatched bases: 11. The CDR3 contains 15 residues. This chain's CDR3 is CASRDLINRGNEQFF. The DNA for the CDR3 is TGTGCCAGCAGGGATTTAATAAACAGGGGCAATGAGCAGTTCTTC.

The V call is TRBV6-1, the J call TRBJ1-5, with D hard to call. This CDR3 contains 15 residues. Trimming shortened V by 4 bases and J by 5 bases, and 15 bases separated the two germline ends. CDR1 is MNHNS, CDR2 SASEGT, per germline. The CDR3 DNA reads as TGTGCCAGCAGTGTATTTCTGGGCTTGCATCAGCCCCAGCATTTT. Its protein is CASSVFLGLHQPQHF.

V usage is TRBV6-5 and J usage is TRBJ1-2; the D gene is possibly TRBD1 (5 bases). The CDR3 length is 15 residues. V lost 0 bases and J 5 bases, leaving 13 bases between the germline ends. Germline-derived CDR1 and CDR2 are MNHEY and SVGAGI. Here the CDR3 reads CASSYSVYAGYGYTF. CDR3 coding DNA: TGTGCCAGCAGTTACTCCGTTTACGCAGGGTATGGCTACACCTTC.

This chain connects TRBV7-2 to TRBJ2-7, with D maybe TRBD2 (5 bases). CDR1 is SGHTA, CDR2 FQGNSA, per germline. Trimming shortened V by 7 bases and J by 5 bases, and 15 bases separated the two germline ends. The CDR3 contains 13 residues. The chain's CDR3 is CASKARGVNEQYF. The CDR3 coding sequence is TGTGCCAGCAAAGCCCGGGGTGTGAACGAGCAGTACTTC.

The rearrangement links TRBV5-6 to TRBJ2-3, with 7 bases identical to TRBD2. The CDR3 length is 16 residues. J was trimmed by 5 bases and V by 0 bases; bases with no gene match: 9. Germline V gives CDR1 SGHDT, CDR2 YYEEEE. The CDR3 sequence: CASSLAVSGEGDTQYF. In DNA form, the CDR3 reads TGTGCCAGCAGCTTGGCCGTCTCGGGGGAGGGAGATACGCAGTATTTT.

The chain combines TRBV5-1 with TRBJ1-2; no clear D. The germline V gene has CDR1 SGHRS and CDR2 YFSETQ. The CDR3 covers 13 residues. Trimming took 3 bases from V and 6 from J, leaving 12 bases between them. The CDR3, as DNA: TGCGCCAGCAGCTCGACGGGAGGGAATGGCTACACCTTC. It codes for CASSSTGGNGYTF.

The chain carries TRBV14 and TRBJ1-2; 7 nucleotides agree with TRBD1. From germline, CDR1 is SGHDN and CDR2 FVKESK. The CDR3 length is 18 residues. The V segment lost 1 base and the J segment 7 bases; nucleotides outside the gene matches: 18. This CDR3 is CASSQVGDSRRGASGYTF. The CDR3 nucleotides read TGTGCCAGCAGCCAAGTGGGGGACAGCCGTCGGGGCGCTAGTGGCTACACCTTC.

The chain combines TRBV2 with TRBJ1-6, with TRBD1 matching 7 bases. The CDR3 runs to 16 residues. CDR1 and CDR2 (germline): SNHLY, FYNNEI. V was clipped by 2 bases and J by 8 bases; unmatched bases: 9. CDR3 amino acids: CASSEQGQQGHSPLHF. The CDR3 nucleotides are TGTGCCAGCAGTGAACAGGGCCAACAGGGGCATTCACCCCTCCACTTT.

This chain connects TRBV7-2 to TRBJ2-2; D remains ambiguous. Trimming removed 4 bases from V and 4 bases from J, with 10 bases in between. Germline V gene data show CDR1 as SGHTA and CDR2 as FQGNSA. The CDR3 is made up of 14 amino acids. This CDR3 reads CASSSDRCTGELFF. CDR3 in DNA: TGTGCCAGCAGCTCCGATCGGTGCACCGGGGAGCTGTTTTTT.

The CDR3 protein is CASSQDGAQGNTEAFF. In nucleotides, the CDR3 is TGCGCCAGCAGCCAAGATGGGGCACAGGGAAACACTGAAGCTTTCTTT. The chain couples TRBV4-1 to TRBJ1-1, with D tentatively TRBD1 (6 bases). Trimming removed 0 bases at V and 2 bases at J, with 13 bases between. CDR1 and CDR2 (germline): MGHRA, YSYEKL. The CDR3 consists of 16 residues.

The chain carries TRBV6-6 and TRBJ1-2, with 8 bases aligning to TRBD1. The CDR3 is 16 amino acids. Germline CDR1 MNHNY, CDR2 SVGAGI (reference sequence). V shed 4 bases, J shed 0 bases, and the junction held 7 bases outside the gene matches. CDR3 residues: CASSSDRASPNYGYTF. CDR3 nucleotide sequence: TGTGCCAGCAGTTCGGACAGGGCCTCACCTAACTATGGCTACACCTTC.

The chain recombines TRBV21-1 with TRBJ1-3. TRBV21-1 constitutes a pseudogene. The CDR3 is 15 residues long. CDR3 bases: TGTGCCAGCAGCGGGGGGGGAACTTCTGGAAACACCATATATTTT. It specifies CASSGGGTSGNTIYF.

This chain uses TRBV14 with TRBJ2-1; 9 bases are shared with TRBD2. The CDR3 consists of 15 residues. The germline CDR1 and CDR2 sequences are SGHDN and FVKESK. Germline trimming cut 1 base from V and 10 bases from J; bases unmatched to any gene: 8. The CDR3, as DNA: TGTGCCAGCAGCCAAGTTGATAGCGGGGGTTGGGAGCAGTTCTTC. Its protein product is CASSQVDSGGWEQFF. The variable domain in full, completed from reference TRBV14 and TRBJ2-1, reads EAGVTQFPSHSVIEKGQTVTLRCDPISGHDNLYWYRRVMGKEIKFLLHFVKESKQDESGMPNNRFLAERTGGTYSTLKVQPAELEDSGVYFCASSQVDSGGWEQFFGPGTRLTVL.

The chain uses TRBV15 and TRBJ1-6; tentative D call: TRBD1 (6 bases). This CDR3 has 15 amino acids. Deletions cut 1 base from V and 8 bases from J, with 12 bases between. CDR1 is LNHNV and CDR2 is YYDKDF in the germline V gene (reference sequence). In DNA, the CDR3 is TGTGCCACCAGCAGAGCGACAGGTCGGGATTCACCCCTCCACTTT. Its protein is CATSRATGRDSPLHF.

This clone was seen a single time. This chain joins TRBV25-1 and TRBJ2-1, with D maybe TRBD1 (6 bases). The CDR3 extends over 12 amino acids. Germline values: CDR1 MGHDK, CDR2 SYGVNS. Trimming shortened V by 6 bases and J by 14 bases, and 17 bases separated the two germline ends. CDR3 loop: CASRQNRALKFF. CDR3 coding DNA: TGTGCCAGCAGACAAAACAGGGCGCTAAAGTTCTTC.